This T cell receptor beta chain was identified during a study of blood T cells in healthy people across ages. Whole-study results and caveats: A roughly linear fall in TCR beta diversity per million T cells was seen with increasing age.

Healthy Caucasians from Russia aged roughly 6 to 100 served as donors. Primed by a sample-barcoded 5' primer and a J-beta primer mix, a second PCR proceeded for 7 to 11 cycles. TCRdb independently ran MiXCR on the 5' RACE reads; one entry per CDR3 protein. The table has 1.5 million to 2 million distinct CDR3 sequences, approximately 40% seen once. This clonotype turned up a few times. Its target is not known. The CDR3 spans 17 residues. Germline assignment: CDR1 MNHEY and CDR2 SMNVEV (reference sequence). This chain joins TRBV27 and TRBJ2-5; D is perhaps TRBD2 (6 bases). The DNA end lines up better with TRBJ2-7; the J call may be wrong. The sequenced sample consisted of blood. This clonotype was sampled from a human donor in good health. The CDR3 coding sequence is TGTGCCAGCAGTTTATTCGCCTCCGGGGGACTTTGGGACGAGCAGTACTTC. Its protein is CASSLFASGGLWDEQYF.